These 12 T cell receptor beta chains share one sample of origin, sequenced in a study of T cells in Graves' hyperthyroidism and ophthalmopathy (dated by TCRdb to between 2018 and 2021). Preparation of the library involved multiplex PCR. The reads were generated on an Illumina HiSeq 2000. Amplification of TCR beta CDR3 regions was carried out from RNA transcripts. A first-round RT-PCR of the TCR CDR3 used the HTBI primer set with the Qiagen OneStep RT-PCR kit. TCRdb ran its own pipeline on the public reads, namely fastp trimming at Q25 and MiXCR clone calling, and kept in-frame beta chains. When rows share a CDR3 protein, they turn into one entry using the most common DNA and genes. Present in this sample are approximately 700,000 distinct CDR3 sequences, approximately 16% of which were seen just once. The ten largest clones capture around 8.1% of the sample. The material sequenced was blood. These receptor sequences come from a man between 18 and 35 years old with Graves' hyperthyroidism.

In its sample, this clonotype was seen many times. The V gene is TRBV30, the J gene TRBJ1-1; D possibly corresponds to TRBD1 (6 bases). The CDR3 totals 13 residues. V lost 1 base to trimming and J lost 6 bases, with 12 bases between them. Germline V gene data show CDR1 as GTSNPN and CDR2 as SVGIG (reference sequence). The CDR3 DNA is TGTGCCTGGAGTGAGGACAGTCCGTCTGAAGCTTTCTTT. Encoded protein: CAWSEDSPSEAFF.

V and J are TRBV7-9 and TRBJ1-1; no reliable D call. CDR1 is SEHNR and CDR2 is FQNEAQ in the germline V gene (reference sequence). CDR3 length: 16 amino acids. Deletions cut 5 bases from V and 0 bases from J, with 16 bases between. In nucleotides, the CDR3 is TGTGCCAGCAGCCGAAGCTCCGTTACAATGAACACTGAAGCTTTCTTT. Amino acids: CASSRSSVTMNTEAFF. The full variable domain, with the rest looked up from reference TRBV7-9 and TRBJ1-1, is DTGVSQNPRHKITKRGQNVTFRCDPISEHNRLYWYRQTLGQGPEFLTYFQNEAQLEKSRLLSDRFSAERPKGSFSTLEIQRTEQGDSAMYLCASSRSSVTMNTEAFFGQGTRLTVV.

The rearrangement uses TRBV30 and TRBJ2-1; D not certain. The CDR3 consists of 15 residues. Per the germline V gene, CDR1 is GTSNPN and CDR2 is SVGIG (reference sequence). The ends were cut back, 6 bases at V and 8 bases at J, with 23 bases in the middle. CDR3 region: CACHSRAERFYEQFF. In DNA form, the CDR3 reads TGTGCCTGCCACAGCCGGGCCGAGAGGTTCTATGAGCAGTTCTTC.

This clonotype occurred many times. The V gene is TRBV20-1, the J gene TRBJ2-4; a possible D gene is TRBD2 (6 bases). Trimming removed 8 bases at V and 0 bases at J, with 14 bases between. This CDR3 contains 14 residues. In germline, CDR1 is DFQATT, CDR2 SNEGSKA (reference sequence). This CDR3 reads CSTHGGLAKNIQYF. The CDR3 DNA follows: TGCAGTACCCACGGGGGTCTAGCCAAAAACATTCAGTACTTC.

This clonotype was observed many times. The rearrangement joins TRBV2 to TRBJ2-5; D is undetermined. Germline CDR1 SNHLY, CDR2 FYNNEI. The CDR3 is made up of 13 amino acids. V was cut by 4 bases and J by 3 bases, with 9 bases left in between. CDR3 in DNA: TGTGCCAGCAGTGGAAGTAGAAAAGAGACCCAGTACTTC. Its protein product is CASSGSRKETQYF.

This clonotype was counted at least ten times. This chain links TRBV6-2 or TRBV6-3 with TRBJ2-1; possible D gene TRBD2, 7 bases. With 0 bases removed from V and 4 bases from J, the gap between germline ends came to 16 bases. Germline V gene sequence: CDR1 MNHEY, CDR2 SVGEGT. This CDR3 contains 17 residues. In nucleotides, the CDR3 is TGTGCCAGCAGTTACTCGGGAGGGGGGGCGTCGTACAATGAGCAGTTCTTC. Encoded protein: CASSYSGGGASYNEQFF.

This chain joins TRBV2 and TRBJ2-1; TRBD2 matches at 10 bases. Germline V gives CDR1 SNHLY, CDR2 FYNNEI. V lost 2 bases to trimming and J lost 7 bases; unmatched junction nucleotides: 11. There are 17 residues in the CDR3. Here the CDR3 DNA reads TGTGCCAGCAGTGAAACTCTAGCGGGAGCATTAGGGAATGAGCAGTTCTTC. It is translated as CASSETLAGALGNEQFF.

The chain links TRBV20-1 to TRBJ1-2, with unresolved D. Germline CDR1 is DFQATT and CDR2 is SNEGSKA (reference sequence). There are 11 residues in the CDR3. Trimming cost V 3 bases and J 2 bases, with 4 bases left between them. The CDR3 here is CSASRNYGYTF. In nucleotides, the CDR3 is TGCAGTGCTAGCAGGAACTATGGCTACACCTTC.

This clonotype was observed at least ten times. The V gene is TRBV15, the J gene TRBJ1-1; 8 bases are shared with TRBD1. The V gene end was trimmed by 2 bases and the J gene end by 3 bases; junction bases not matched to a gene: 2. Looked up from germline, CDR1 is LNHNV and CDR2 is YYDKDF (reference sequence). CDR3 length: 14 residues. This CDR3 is CATSRPQGDTEAFF. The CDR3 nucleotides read TGTGCCACCAGCAGACCACAGGGGGACACTGAAGCTTTCTTT.

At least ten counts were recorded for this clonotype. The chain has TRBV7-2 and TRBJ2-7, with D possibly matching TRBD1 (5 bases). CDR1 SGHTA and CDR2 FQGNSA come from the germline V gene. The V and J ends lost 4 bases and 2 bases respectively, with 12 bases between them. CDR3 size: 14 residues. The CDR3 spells CASSSSRVAYEQYF. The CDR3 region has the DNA TGTGCCAGCAGCTCCAGCAGGGTCGCCTACGAGCAGTACTTC.

In DNA, the CDR3 is TGCAGTGCTTCAGACAGGGCCGGAAACACCATATATTTT. Residues: CSASDRAGNTIYF. The chain links TRBV20-1 to TRBJ1-3; 7 bases align to TRBD1. The CDR3 extends over 13 amino acids. V lost 5 bases, J lost 4 bases, and 5 bases stayed unmatched. CDR1 and CDR2 from the germline V gene are DFQATT and SNEGSKA (reference sequence).

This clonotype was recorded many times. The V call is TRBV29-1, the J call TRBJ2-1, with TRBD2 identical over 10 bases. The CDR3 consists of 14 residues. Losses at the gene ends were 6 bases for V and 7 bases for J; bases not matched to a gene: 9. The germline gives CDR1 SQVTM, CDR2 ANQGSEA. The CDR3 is CSVGEAGGPNEQFF. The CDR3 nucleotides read TGCAGCGTGGGAGAAGCGGGAGGGCCAAATGAGCAGTTCTTC.